This T cell receptor (beta chain) was profiled in a study of vaccination effects on CD4 cells after COVID-19. The authors isolated CD4+ T cells after around nine days of culture. IL-2 medium was substituted for half the medium on days 3 and 7. Generated by immunoSEQ multiplex PCR, the TCRdb table keeps only in-frame clones and is missing some. The repertoire holds approximately 30,000 clones, with roughly two thirds as singletons. Of note for this clone: Its antigen is undetermined.

V lost 4 bases and J 0 bases, leaving 19 bases between the germline ends. The CDR3 length is 18 residues. The V gene's germline CDR1 is LNHNV and CDR2 YYDKDF (reference sequence). The sequence was obtained from a human donor who received a COVID-19 vaccine. This specimen was CD4+ T cells from PBMCs cultured without peptide, taken before COVID-19 vaccination. The rearrangement uses TRBV15 and TRBJ1-3; D call uncertain. The CDR3 here is CATSTTRGFGVSGNTIYF. The CDR3 coding sequence is TGTGCCACCAGCACTACACGAGGGTTTGGGGTCTCTGGAAACACCATATATTTT.